Listed here is a single T cell receptor (beta chain). Trimming at V came to 2 bases and at J to 7 bases, leaving 6 bases not matched to a gene. Germline V lookup: CDR1 SGHVS, CDR2 FNYEAQ. The CDR3 totals 16 residues. The source of the sample is a study of blood T cell repertoires in COVID-19. About the research overall: COVID-19 samples collected from the United States, Italy and Spain covered acute and convalescent phases. Sources were T cells, B-cell-depleted T cells, or PBMCs; the material itself was cDNA or gDNA.

Original handling: Amplification of reference gene primers was used by the study to estimate nucleated cell counts. Sequenced by immunoSEQ multiplex PCR; TCRdb stores in-frame clones only, minus some. The V and J calls and clone size are taken from that table; D and trimming were inferred from the DNA. The table shows some 100,000 clones, with about 88% occurring only once. The TCR comes from a woman of 80 years or more with active COVID-19. V and J are TRBV7-6 and TRBJ2-1, with TRBD1 matching over 12 bases. Sample: peripheral blood. Written as DNA, the CDR3 is TGTGCCAGCAGCTTATTCGGGACAGGGGGCTTAAATGAGCAGTTCTTC. It codes for CASSLFGTGGLNEQFF.